This TCR beta chain derives from a study of PD-1 blockade in mismatch repair-deficient tumors. General study points: Tumor-resident clones, often undetectable pretreatment in blood, expanded then contracted after pembrolizumab.

TCRs were sequenced from a few patients responding to pembrolizumab. Measured with immunoSEQ multiplex PCR; TCRdb has only the in-frame clones, and not every one. The data show 35,000 to 45,000 clones, with approximately 85% seen just once and around 4.2% held by the top ten. The CDR3 loop spans 14 amino acids. Germline values: CDR1 MNHEY, CDR2 SVGAGI. Unmatched junction bases numbered 10, after V lost 6 bases and J lost 6 bases. About this clone itself: What it binds is unknown.

The sequence was collected from an adult with mismatch repair-deficient cancer. This chain connects TRBV6-5 to TRBJ2-7; 8 bases are a match to TRBD1. The sequenced sample was peripheral blood, obtained roughly 76 weeks after starting pembrolizumab. This CDR3 reads CASSRTGNPSEQYF. In nucleotides, the CDR3 is TGTGCCAGCAGCCGGACAGGGAACCCCTCCGAGCAGTACTTC.